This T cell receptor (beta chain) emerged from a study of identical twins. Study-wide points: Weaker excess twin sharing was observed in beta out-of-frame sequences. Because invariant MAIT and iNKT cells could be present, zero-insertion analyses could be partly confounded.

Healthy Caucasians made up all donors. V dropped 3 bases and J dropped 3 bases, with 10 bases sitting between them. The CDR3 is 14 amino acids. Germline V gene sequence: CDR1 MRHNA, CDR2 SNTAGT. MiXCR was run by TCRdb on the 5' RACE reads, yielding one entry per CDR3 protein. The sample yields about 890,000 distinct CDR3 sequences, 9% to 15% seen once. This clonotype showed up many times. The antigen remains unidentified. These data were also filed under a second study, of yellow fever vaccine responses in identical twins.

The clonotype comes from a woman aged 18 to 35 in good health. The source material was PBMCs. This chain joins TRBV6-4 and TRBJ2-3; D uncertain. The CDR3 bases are TGTGCCAGCAGTGAAGGAGTAGGAACAGATACGCAGTATTTT. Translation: CASSEGVGTDTQYF.